This TCR beta chain was captured by sequencing in a study of PD-L1 blockade in urothelial cancer. Across the study: Analyses used blood from 3 weeks (second dose) and 6 weeks after treatment start.

The germline gives CDR1 MNHEY, CDR2 SVGAGI. The CDR3 covers 13 residues. With 1 base removed from V and 4 bases from J, the gap between germline ends came to 8 bases. The data were produced by immunoSEQ multiplex PCR, yet TCRdb's version contains in-frame clones alone and is incomplete. This table has roughly 24,000 clones, 86% appearing once. This sequence originates from a man aged 55 to 70 with urothelial cancer. This chain links TRBV6-5 with TRBJ2-7; possible D gene TRBD1, 5 bases. Sample: PBMCs, taken around atezolizumab (anti-PD-L1) treatment. CDR3 loop: CASSYWQGYEQYF. CDR3 coding DNA: TGTGCCAGCAGTTACTGGCAGGGTTACGAGCAGTACTTC.